This T cell receptor (beta chain) was observed in a study of cytomegalovirus exposure and HLA in healthy donors. Study context: The Caucasian-associated ancestry cluster contained about four fifths of the approximately 420 genotyped donors.

Primers: 60 Vbeta forward and 13 Jbeta reverse. Some clones are missing from TCRdb's copy, which holds only in-frame ones; the method was immunoSEQ multiplex PCR. This table holds approximately 100,000 clones, about 75% found once. The germline CDR1 and CDR2 sequences are MRHNA and SNTAGT. V shed 5 bases and J 6 bases; nucleotides not matched to a gene: 6. The CDR3 totals 13 residues. The rearrangement links TRBV6-4 to TRBJ2-7, with 8 nucleotides matching TRBD2. The receptor was derived from a woman younger than 35 in good health and CMV-seropositive. The sequencing input was PBMCs. The CDR3 DNA sequence: TGTGCCAGCAGTCCGGGACTAGATGCCGAGCAGTACTTC. This translates into CASSPGLDAEQYF.